Below, one T cell receptor (beta chain) is given with its context. Its antigen is unknown. There are 18 amino acids in the CDR3, from cysteine to phenylalanine inclusive. A DNA sequence was not provided. Taken from the germline V gene, the CDR1 and CDR2 loops are SGHVS and FNYEAQ. The data derive from a study of human CD8 memory T cell subsets (dated by TCRdb to the early 2020s). Regarding the study in general: The clonal relationships among stem-like (TSTEM), progenitor exhausted-like (TPEX) and effector memory CD8+ T cell subsets were assessed by comparing the TCRbeta repertoires of these subsets. Six or seven donors each provided TSTEM, TPEX and effector memory subsets, from which TCRbeta repertoires were obtained.

The instrument was a NextSeq 550. A Human TCR Profiling Kit was used to prepare UMI-labeled 5' RACE TCRbeta libraries. Every TCRbeta library was prepared in parallel, with the same number of PCR cycles used for all of the libraries. The authors' pipeline ran thus. Each TCRbeta library contained between roughly 2,600 and 18,000 functional CDR3beta clonotypes. MIGEC 1.2.9 was used for UMI extraction and consensus assembly, with at least three reads per UMI being required. In-frame CDR3beta repertoires were extracted with MiXCR 3.0.3. After each sample was downsampled to 42,000 randomly selected UMIs, diversity metrics were computed in VDJtools 1.2.1. Repertoire overlap metrics D, R and F2 were calculated in VDJtools for the top 3,000 clones of each sample pair. TCRdb reprocessed the reads, so every CDR3 protein sequence counts as one entry and DNA is not shown. TCRdb's processing, not the authors', yielded these V and J calls. This sample's listing comprises roughly 17,000 distinct CDR3 sequences. Together, the top ten hold approximately 5.7% of the sample.

Beyond this particular receptor, the publication reports: Greater repertoire diversity in TSTEM than in TPEX subsets was suggested by Chao1 estimates, potentially reflecting a broader range of specificities. TSTEM and TPEX subsets showed similarly high normalized Shannon-Wiener diversity, whereas effector memory subsets were comparatively less diverse. Although both stem-like subsets shared clonotypes with effector memory cells, the overlap between TSTEM and TPEX repertoires was minimal, suggesting distinct antigen spectra for the TSTEM and TPEX subsets. Sequencing was limited to TCRbeta chains, and the repertoire comparisons were based on a handful of donors analyzed with paired t-tests and Bonferroni correction.

CCR7+ PD-1- TIGIT- cells were the ones classified as stem-like memory CD8+ T cells (TSTEM). Density gradient separation was used to isolate peripheral blood mononuclear cells from buffy coats of healthy donors. In the study, negative magnetic separation with EasySep or MojoSort CD8+ T cell isolation kits was used to enrich total CD8+ T cells. For each subset, total RNA was extracted using an RNeasy Mini Kit from duplicate vials of over 120,000 sorted CD8+ T cells. The PBMCs were used either fresh or after being cryopreserved in fetal bovine serum with around 9.5% DMSO. Fluorescence-activated cell sorting on a FACSAria III was used to sort the CD8+ T cell subsets to purity.

The sequence joins TRBV7-6 to TRBJ2-7; TCRdb selects TRBD2, and the lack of DNA leaves this call unchecked. What was sequenced was CD8+ stem-like memory T cells (TSCM and TCM) sorted from PBMCs. What this sample's cell subset or site label stands for: stem-like memory CD8 T cells (TSTEM), CCR7+ PD-1- TIGIT-. This receptor was identified in a human donor in good health. This receptor carries the CDR3 CASTPEAGGGPVLYEQYF.